This T cell receptor (beta chain) appears in the sequencing data of a study of blood T cell repertoires in COVID-19. Study summary: From T cells, B-cell-depleted T cells, or PBMCs came the material, which was cDNA or gDNA.

Produced via immunoSEQ multiplex PCR; TCRdb's table is partial and in-frame only. The sample includes around 95,000 clones, about 84% of them seen just once. This CDR3 contains 13 residues. Trimming took 4 bases from V and 0 from J, leaving 6 bases between them. Per germline, CDR1 MGHDK and CDR2 SYGVNS. The chain carries TRBV25-1 and TRBJ1-1; D call uncertain. The sequenced material came from peripheral blood. This TCR was recovered from a human donor in a cohort sampled during active COVID-19. The CDR3 loop reads CASSALLNTEAFF. The CDR3 nucleotides are TGTGCCAGCAGTGCCCTCTTGAACACTGAAGCTTTCTTT. The entire variable domain, with the rest obtained from reference TRBV25-1 and TRBJ1-1, is as follows: EADIYQTPRYLVIGTGKKITLECSQTMGHDKMYWYQQDPGMELHLIHYSYGVNSTEKGDLSSESTVSRIRTEHFPLTLESARPSHTSQYLCASSALLNTEAFFGQGTRLTVV.